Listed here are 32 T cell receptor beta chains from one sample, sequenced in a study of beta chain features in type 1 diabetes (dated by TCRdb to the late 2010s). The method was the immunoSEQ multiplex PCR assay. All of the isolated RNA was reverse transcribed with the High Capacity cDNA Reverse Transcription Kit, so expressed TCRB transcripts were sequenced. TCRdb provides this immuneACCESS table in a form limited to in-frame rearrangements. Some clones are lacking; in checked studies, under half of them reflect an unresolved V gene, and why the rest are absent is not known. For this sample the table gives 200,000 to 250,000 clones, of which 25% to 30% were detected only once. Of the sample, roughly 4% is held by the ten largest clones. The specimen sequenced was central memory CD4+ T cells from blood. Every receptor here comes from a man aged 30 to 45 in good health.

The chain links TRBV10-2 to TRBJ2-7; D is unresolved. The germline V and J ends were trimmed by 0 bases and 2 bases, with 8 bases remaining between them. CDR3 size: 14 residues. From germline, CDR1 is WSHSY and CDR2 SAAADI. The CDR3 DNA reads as TGCGCCAGCAGTGAGTCTGCTGTAACCTACGAGCAGTACTTC. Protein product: CASSESAVTYEQYF.

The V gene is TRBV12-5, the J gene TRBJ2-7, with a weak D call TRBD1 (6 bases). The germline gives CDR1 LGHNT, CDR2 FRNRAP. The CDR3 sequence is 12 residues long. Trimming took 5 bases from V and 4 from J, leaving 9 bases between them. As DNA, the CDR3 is TGTGCTAGTGGTCACGGACAGTACGAGCAGTACTTC. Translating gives CASGHGQYEQYF.

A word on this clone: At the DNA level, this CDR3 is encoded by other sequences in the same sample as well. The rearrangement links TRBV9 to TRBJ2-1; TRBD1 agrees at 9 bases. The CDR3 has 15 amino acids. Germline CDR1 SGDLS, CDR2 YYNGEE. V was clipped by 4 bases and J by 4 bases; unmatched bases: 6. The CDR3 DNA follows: TGTGCCAGCAGCCCCCGGGACAGGGCTTACAATGAGCAGTTCTTC. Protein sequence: CASSPRDRAYNEQFF.

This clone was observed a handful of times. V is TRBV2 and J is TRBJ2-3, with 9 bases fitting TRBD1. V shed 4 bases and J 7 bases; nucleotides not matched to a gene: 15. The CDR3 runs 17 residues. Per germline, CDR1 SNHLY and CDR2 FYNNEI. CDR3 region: CASSVGAWDRVRNTQYF. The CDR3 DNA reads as TGTGCCAGCAGTGTAGGTGCATGGGACAGGGTCAGGAATACGCAGTATTTT. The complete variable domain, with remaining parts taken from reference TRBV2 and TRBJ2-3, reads EPEVTQTPSHQVTQMGQEVILRCVPISNHLYFYWYRQILGQKVEFLVSFYNNEISEKSEIFDDQFSVERPDGSNFTLKIRSTKLEDSAMYFCASSVGAWDRVRNTQYFGPGTRLTVL.

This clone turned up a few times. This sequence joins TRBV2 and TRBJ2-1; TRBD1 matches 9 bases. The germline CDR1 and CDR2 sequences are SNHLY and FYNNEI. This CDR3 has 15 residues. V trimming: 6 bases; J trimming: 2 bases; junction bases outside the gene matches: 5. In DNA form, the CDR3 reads TGTGCCAGCAGGTGGGACAGGGAAACCTACAATGAGCAGTTCTTC. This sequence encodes CASRWDRETYNEQFF.

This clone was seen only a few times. The CDR3 reads CSVGGPSSTDTQYF. The CDR3 DNA follows: TGCAGCGTCGGGGGACCGTCTAGCACAGATACGCAGTATTTT. The V gene is TRBV29-1, the J gene TRBJ2-3; perhaps TRBD2 as D (6 bases). The CDR3 covers 14 residues. Trimming shortened V by 6 bases and J by 0 bases, and 13 bases separated the two germline ends. Germline CDR1 is SQVTM and CDR2 is ANQGSEA.

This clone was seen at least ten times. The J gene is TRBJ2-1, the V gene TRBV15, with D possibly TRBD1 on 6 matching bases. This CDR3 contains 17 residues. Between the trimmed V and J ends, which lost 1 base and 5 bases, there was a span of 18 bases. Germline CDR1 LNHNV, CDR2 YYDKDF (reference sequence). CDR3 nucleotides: TGTGCCACCAGCAGAGGAGGGGGTAGTGCCCGAGACAATGAGCAGTTCTTC. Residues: CATSRGGGSARDNEQFF.

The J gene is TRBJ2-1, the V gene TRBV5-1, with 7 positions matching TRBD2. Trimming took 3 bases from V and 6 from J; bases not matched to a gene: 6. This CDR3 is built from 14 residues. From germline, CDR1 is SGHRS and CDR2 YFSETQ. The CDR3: CASSSQREFNEQFF. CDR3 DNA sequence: TGCGCCAGCAGCTCTCAGCGGGAATTCAATGAGCAGTTCTTC.

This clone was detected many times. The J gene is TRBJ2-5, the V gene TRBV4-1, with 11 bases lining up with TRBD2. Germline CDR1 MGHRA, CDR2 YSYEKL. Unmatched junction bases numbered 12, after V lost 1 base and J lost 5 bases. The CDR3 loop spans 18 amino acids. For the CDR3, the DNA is TGCGCCAGCAGCCAAGGCCCGCTAGCGGGAGGAGGATGGGAGACCCAGTACTTC. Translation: CASSQGPLAGGGWETQYF.

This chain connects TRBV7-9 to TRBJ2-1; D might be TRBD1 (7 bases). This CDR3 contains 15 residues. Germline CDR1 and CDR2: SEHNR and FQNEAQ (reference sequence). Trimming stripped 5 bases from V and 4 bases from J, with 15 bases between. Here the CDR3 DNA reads TGTGCCAGCAGCGCGGGACAGTGGGGTTACAATGAGCAGTTCTTC. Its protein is CASSAGQWGYNEQFF.

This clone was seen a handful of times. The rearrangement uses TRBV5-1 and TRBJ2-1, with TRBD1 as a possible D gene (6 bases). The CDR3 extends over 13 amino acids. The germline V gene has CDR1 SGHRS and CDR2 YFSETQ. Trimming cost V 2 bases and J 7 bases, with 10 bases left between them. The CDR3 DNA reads TGCGCCAGCAGCTTCAGCGGACAGAATGAGCAGTTCTTC. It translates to CASSFSGQNEQFF.

In DNA, the CDR3 is TGTGCCAGCAGCTTAGGGCAGTACACAGATACGCAGTATTTT. Its translation: CASSLGQYTDTQYF. The chain is built from TRBV7-8 and TRBJ2-3; D ambiguous. Per germline, CDR1 SGHVS and CDR2 FQNEAQ. V was clipped by 1 base and J by 2 bases, with 7 bases between them. This CDR3 is 14 amino acids long.

The CDR3 sequence: CASKWSFGGSEIYGYTF. DNA for the CDR3: TGTGCCAGCAAGTGGTCTTTCGGGGGGTCAGAGATTTATGGCTACACCTTC. V and J are TRBV27 and TRBJ1-2; D perhaps matches TRBD1 (5 bases). CDR1 and CDR2 (germline): MNHEY, SMNVEV (reference sequence). The CDR3 is 17 residues long. With 7 bases removed from V and 5 bases from J, the gap between germline ends came to 26 bases.

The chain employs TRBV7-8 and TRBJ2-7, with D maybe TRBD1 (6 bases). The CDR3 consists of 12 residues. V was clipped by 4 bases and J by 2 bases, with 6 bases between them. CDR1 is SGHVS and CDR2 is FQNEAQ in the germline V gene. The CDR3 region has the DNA TGTGCCAGCAGCTGGGGGCCCTACGAGCAGTACTTC. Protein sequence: CASSWGPYEQYF.

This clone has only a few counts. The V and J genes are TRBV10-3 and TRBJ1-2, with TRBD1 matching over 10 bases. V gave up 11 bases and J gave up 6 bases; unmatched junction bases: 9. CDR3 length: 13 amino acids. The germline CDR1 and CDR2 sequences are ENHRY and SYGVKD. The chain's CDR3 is CAVYTGTGDGYTF. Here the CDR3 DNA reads TGTGCCGTTTATACTGGGACAGGGGATGGCTACACCTTC.

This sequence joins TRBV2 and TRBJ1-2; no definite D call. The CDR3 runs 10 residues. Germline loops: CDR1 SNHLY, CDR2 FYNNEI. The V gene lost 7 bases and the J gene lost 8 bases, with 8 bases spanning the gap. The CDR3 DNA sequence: TGTGCCAGCAAATTCGAAGGCTACACCTTC. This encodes CASKFEGYTF.

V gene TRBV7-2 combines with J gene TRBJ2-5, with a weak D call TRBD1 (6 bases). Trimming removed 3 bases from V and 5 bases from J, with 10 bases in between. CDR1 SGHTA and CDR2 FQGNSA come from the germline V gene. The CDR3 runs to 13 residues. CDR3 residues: CASSFGQQETQYF. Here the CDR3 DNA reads TGTGCCAGCAGCTTCGGACAGCAGGAGACCCAGTACTTC.

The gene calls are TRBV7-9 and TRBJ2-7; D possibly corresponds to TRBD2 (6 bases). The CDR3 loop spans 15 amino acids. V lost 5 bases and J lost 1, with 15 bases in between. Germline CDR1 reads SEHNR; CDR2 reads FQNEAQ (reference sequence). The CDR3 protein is CASSPSREESYEQYF. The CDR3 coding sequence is TGTGCCAGCAGCCCCTCTAGGGAGGAATCCTACGAGCAGTACTTC.

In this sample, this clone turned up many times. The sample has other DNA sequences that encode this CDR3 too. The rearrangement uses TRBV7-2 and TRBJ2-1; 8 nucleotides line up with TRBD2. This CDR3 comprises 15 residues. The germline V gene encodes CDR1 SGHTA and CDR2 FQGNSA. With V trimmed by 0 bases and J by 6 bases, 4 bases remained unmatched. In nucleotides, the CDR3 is TGTGCCAGCAGCTTAGCAAGCGGGGGTCTCAATGAGCAGTTCTTC. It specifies CASSLASGGLNEQFF.

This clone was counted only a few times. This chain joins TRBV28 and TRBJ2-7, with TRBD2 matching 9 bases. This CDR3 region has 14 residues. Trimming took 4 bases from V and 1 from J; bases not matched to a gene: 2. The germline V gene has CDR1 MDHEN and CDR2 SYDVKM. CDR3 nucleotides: TGTGCCAGCAGTTCTAGCGGGAAATCCTACGAGCAGTACTTC. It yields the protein CASSSSGKSYEQYF.

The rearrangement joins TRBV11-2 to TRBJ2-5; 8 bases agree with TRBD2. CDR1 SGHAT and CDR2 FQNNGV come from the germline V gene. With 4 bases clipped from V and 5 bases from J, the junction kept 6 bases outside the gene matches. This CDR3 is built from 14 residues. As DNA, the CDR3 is TGTGCCAGCAGCTCGCCTGGGACTAGGGAGACCCAGTACTTC. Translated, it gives CASSSPGTRETQYF. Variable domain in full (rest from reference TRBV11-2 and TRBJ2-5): EAGVAQSPRYKIIEKRQSVAFWCNPISGHATLYWYQQILGQGPKLLIQFQNNGVVDDSQLPKDRFSAERLKGVDSTLKIQPAKLEDSAVYLCASSSPGTRETQYFGPGTRLLVL.

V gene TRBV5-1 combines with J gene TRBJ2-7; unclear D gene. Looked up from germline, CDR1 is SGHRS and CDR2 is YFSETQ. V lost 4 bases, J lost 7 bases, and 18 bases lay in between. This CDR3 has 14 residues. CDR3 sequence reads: CASSQDEAYGEQYF. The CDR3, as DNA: TGCGCCAGCAGCCAAGACGAAGCCTACGGTGAGCAGTACTTC.

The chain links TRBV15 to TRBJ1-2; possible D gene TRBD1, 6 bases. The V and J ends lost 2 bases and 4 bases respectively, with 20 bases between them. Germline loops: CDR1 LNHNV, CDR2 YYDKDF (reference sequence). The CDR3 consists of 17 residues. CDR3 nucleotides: TGTGCCACCAGCAGACCGTCCAAGTCGCAGGGGTCCTATGGCTACACCTTC. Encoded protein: CATSRPSKSQGSYGYTF.

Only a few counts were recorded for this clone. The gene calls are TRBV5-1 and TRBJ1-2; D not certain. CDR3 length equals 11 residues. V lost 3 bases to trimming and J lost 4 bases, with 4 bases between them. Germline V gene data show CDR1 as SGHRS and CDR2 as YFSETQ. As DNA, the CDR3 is TGCGCCAGCAGCTCGAGCTATGGCTACACCTTC. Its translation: CASSSSYGYTF.

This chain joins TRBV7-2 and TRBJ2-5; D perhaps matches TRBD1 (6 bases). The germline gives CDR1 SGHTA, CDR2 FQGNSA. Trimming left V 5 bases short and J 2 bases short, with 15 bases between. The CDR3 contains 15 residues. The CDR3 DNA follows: TGTGCCAGCAGCGCCTTAGGACAGCTACAAGAGACCCAGTACTTC. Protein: CASSALGQLQETQYF.

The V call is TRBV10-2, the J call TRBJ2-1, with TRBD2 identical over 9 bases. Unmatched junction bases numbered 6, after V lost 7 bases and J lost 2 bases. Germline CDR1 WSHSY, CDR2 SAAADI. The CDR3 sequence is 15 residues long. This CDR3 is CASTPASGAYNEQFF. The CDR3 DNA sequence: TGCGCCAGCACGCCGGCTAGCGGGGCCTACAATGAGCAGTTCTTC.

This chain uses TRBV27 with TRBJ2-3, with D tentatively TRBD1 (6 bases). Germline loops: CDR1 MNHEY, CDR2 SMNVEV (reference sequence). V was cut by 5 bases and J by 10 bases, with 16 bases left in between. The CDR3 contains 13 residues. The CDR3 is CASSPYLQGSQYF. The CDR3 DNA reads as TGTGCCAGCAGTCCGTATCTACAGGGATCGCAGTATTTT.

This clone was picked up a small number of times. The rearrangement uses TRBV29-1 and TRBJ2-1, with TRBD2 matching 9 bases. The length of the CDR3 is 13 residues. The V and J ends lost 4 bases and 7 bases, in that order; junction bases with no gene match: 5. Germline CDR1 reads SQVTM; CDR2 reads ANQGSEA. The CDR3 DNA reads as TGCAGCGTTGTTAGCGGGAGACTGAATGAGCAGTTCTTC. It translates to CSVVSGRLNEQFF.

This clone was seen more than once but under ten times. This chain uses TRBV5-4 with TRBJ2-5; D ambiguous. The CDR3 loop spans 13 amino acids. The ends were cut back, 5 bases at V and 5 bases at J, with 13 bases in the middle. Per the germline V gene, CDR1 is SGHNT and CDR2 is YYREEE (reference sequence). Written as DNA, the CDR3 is TGTGCCAGCAGGCCATCGTCTCTTGAGACCCAGTACTTC. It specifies CASRPSSLETQYF.

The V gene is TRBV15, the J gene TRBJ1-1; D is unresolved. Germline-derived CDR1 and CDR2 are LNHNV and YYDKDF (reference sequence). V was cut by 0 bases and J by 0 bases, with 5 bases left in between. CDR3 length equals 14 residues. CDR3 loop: CATSRDLMNTEAFF. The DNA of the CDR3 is TGTGCCACCAGCAGAGACCTAATGAACACTGAAGCTTTCTTT. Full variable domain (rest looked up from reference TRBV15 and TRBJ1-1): DAMVIQNPRYQVTQFGKPVTLSCSQTLNHNVMYWYQQKSSQAPKLLFHYYDKDFNNEADTPDNFQSRRPNTSFCFLDIRSPGLGDTAMYLCATSRDLMNTEAFFGQGTRLTVV.

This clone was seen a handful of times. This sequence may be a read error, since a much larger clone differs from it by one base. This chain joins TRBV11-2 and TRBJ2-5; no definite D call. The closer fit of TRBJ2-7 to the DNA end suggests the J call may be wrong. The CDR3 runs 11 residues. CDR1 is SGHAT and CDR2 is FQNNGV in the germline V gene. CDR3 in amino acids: CASSISYEQYF. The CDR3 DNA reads TGTGCCAGCAGCATCTCCTACGAGCAGTACTTC.

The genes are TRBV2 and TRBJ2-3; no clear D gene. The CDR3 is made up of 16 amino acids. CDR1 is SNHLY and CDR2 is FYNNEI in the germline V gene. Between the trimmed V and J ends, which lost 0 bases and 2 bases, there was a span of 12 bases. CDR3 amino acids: CASSEAGLFNTDTQYF. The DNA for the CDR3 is TGTGCCAGCAGTGAAGCAGGCCTTTTTAACACAGATACGCAGTATTTT.